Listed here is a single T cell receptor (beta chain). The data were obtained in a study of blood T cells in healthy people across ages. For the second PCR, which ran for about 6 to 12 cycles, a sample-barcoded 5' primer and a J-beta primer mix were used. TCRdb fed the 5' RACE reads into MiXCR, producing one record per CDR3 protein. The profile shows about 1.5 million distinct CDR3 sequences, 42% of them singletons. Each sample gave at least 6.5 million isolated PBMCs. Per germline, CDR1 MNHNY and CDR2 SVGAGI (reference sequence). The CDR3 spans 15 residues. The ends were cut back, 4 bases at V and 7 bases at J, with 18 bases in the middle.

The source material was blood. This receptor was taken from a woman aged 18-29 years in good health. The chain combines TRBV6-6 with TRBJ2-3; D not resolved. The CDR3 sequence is CASSSRGPLPYTQYF. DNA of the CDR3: TGTGCCAGCAGTTCTCGCGGCCCTTTACCGTATACGCAGTATTTT.